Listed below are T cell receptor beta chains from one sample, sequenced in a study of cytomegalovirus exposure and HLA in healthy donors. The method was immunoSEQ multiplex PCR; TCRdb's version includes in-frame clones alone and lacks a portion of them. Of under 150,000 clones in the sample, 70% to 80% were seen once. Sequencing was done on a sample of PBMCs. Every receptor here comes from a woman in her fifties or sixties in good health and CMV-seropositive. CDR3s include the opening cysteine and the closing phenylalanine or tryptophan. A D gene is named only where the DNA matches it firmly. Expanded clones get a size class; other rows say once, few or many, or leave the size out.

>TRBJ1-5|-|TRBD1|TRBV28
CATWWTGNQPQHF
TGTGCCACTTGGTGGACAGGTAATCAGCCCCAGCATTTT
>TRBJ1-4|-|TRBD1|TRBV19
CASSIGTANEKLFF
TGTGCCAGTAGTATCGGGACAGCTAATGAAAAACTGTTTTTT
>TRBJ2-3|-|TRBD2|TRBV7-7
CASSAGTSGPGTDTQYF
TGTGCTAGCAGCGCCGGGACTAGCGGTCCTGGCACAGATACGCAGTATTTT
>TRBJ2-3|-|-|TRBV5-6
CASSLEIAGTDTQYF
TGTGCCAGCAGCTTGGAAATAGCGGGCACAGATACGCAGTATTTT
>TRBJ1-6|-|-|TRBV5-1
CASSLNGNDSPLHF
TGCGCCAGCAGCTTGAACGGGAATGATTCACCCCTCCACTTT
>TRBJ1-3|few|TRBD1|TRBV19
CASSADRASSGNTIYF
TGTGCCAGTAGTGCGGACAGGGCTAGCTCTGGAAACACCATATATTTT
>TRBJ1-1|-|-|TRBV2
CASSLPGAVEAFF
TGTGCCAGCAGTCTACCCGGTGCGGTTGAAGCTTTCTTT
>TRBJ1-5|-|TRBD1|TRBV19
CASGRADRTTAGQPQHF
TGTGCCAGTGGAAGGGCGGACAGGACTACGGCGGGCCAGCCCCAGCATTTT
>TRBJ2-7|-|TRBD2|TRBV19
CASSLGAGETYEQYF
TGTGCCAGTAGCCTCGGGGCGGGGGAAACCTACGAGCAGTACTTC
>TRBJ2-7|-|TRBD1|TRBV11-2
CASSLLRTGLNEQYF
TGTGCCAGCAGCTTACTCCGGACAGGGCTGAACGAGCAGTACTTC
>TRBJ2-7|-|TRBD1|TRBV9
CASSAQTGYYEQYF
TGTGCCAGCAGCGCCCAGACAGGGTACTACGAGCAGTACTTC
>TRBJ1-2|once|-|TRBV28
CASSPGGGRWYGYTF
TGTGCCAGCAGTCCTGGGGGAGGGAGGTGGTATGGCTACACCTTC
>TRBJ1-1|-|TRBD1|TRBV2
CASSEQGQGSTEAFF
TGTGCCAGCAGTGAACAGGGACAGGGGTCCACTGAAGCTTTCTTT
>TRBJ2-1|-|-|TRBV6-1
CASSGLRRSSYNEQFF
TGTGCCAGCAGTGGCTTGAGGAGGAGCTCCTACAATGAGCAGTTCTTC
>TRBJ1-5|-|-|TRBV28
CASRLARHQPQHF
TGTGCCAGCAGGCTTGCTAGGCATCAGCCCCAGCATTTT
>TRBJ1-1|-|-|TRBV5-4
CASSLTGYSTEAFF
TGTGCCAGCAGCTTGACAGGGTATAGCACTGAAGCTTTCTTT
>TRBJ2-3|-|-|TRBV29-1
CSVDQFPDTQYF
TGCAGCGTTGACCAGTTTCCAGATACGCAGTATTTT
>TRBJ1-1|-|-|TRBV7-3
CASSVQGRDTEAFF
TGTGCCAGCAGCGTCCAGGGTAGGGACACTGAAGCTTTCTTT
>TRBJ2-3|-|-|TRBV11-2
CASSLGLAMSTQYF
TGTGCCAGCAGCTTAGGGCTAGCGATGTCTACGCAGTATTTT
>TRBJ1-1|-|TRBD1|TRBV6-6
CASSSSPGQGSEAFF
TGTGCCAGCAGTTCCTCACCGGGACAGGGTTCTGAAGCTTTCTTT
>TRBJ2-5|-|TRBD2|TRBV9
CASSASGGAREQYF
TGTGCCAGCAGCGCTAGCGGGGGGGCCCGGGAGCAGTACTTC
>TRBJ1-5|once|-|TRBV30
CAWSDNKQGAGNQPQHF
TGTGCCTGGAGTGATAATAAACAGGGAGCGGGCAATCAGCCCCAGCATTTT
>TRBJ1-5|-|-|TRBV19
CASSGRGSDQPQHF
TGTGCCAGTAGCGGGAGAGGGTCCGATCAGCCCCAGCATTTT
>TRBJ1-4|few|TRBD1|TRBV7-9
CASSPEGGTGNEKLFF
TGTGCCAGCAGCCCCGAGGGCGGGACAGGGAATGAAAAACTGTTTTTT
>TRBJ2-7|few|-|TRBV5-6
CASSQGLGYEQYF
TGTGCCAGCAGCCAGGGGTTGGGATACGAGCAGTACTTC
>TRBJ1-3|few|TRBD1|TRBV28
CASLGQGVFGNTIYF
TGTGCCAGCCTAGGACAGGGGGTTTTCGGAAACACCATATATTTT
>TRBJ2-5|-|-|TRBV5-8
CASSPQETQYF
TGTGCCAGCAGCCCTCAAGAGACCCAGTACTTC
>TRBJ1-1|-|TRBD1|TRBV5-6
CASSLRQGHSNTEAFF
TGTGCCAGCAGCTTACGACAGGGGCACTCCAACACTGAAGCTTTCTTT
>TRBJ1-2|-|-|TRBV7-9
CASSLSGPGGYTF
TGTGCCAGCAGCTTATCCGGTCCGGGTGGCTACACCTTC
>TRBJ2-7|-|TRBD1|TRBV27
CASRPGQGHEQYF
TGTGCCAGCCGGCCGGGACAGGGACACGAGCAGTACTTC
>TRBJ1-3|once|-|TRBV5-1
CASSEAASGNTIYF
TGCGCCAGCAGCGAGGCAGCCTCTGGAAACACCATATATTTT
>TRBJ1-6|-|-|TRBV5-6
CASSLESGTRGSPLHF
TGTGCCAGCAGCTTGGAATCCGGGACCAGGGGATCACCCCTCCACTTT
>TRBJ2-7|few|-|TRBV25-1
CASSAQGFHEQYF
TGTGCCAGCAGTGCACAGGGTTTCCACGAGCAGTACTTC
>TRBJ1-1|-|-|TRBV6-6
CASSPFPPGTEAFF
TGTGCCAGCAGTCCCTTCCCTCCCGGCACTGAAGCTTTCTTT
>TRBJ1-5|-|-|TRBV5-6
CASSFHGHNQPQHF
TGTGCCAGCAGCTTCCACGGACACAATCAGCCCCAGCATTTT
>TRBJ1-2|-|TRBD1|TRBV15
CATSDYRGTNYGYTF
TGTGCCACCAGCGATTACAGGGGCACTAACTATGGCTACACCTTC
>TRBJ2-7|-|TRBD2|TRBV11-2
CASSLAGGSSYEQYF
TGTGCCAGCAGCTTAGCGGGGGGGTCGTCATACGAGCAGTACTTC
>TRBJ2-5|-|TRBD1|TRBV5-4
CASSPRTGLVETQYF
TGTGCCAGCAGTCCTCGGACAGGGTTGGTTGAGACCCAGTACTTC
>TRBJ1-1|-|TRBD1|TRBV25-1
CASSESMDRGYTNTEAFF
TGTGCCAGCAGTGAATCGATGGACAGGGGGTATACGAACACTGAAGCTTTCTTT
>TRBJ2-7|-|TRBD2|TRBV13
CASSFAGGDYEQYF
TGTGCCAGCAGCTTTGCGGGGGGCGACTACGAGCAGTACTTC
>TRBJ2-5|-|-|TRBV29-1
CSGYLQETQYF
TGCAGCGGCTACCTCCAAGAGACCCAGTACTTC
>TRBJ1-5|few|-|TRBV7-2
CASSTGTTNQPQHF
TGTGCCAGCAGCACGGGAACAACCAATCAGCCCCAGCATTTT
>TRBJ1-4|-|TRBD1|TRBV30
CAWSASDRSSGLFF
TGTGCCTGGAGTGCATCGGACAGGTCCTCCGGATTGTTTTTT
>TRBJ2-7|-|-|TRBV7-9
CASSLEETGPYEQYF
TGTGCCAGCAGCTTAGAGGAAACAGGTCCCTACGAGCAGTACTTC
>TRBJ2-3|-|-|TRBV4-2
CASSQEEGGGTDTQYF
TGTGCCAGCAGCCAAGAGGAAGGGGGGGGCACAGATACGCAGTATTTT
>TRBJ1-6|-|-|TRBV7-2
CASSEQGGNNNSPLHF
TGTGCCAGCAGCGAACAGGGAGGGAACAATAATTCACCCCTCCACTTT
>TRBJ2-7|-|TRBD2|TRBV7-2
CASSYSGGAPEQYF
TGTGCCAGCAGCTACAGCGGGGGGGCTCCCGAGCAGTACTTC
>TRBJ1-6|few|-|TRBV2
CASSLTTGFLSPLHF
TGTGCCAGCAGTCTGACTACAGGGTTTCTCTCACCCCTCCACTTT
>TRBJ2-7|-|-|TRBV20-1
CSARVIYEQYF
TGCAGTGCTAGAGTCATCTACGAGCAGTACTTC